The 4 T cell receptor beta chains below all came from one sample that was sequenced in a study of cytomegalovirus exposure and HLA in healthy donors. The PCR had 60 Vbeta and 13 Jbeta primers. The assay was immunoSEQ multiplex PCR, and TCRdb's table has in-frame clones only and misses some. The repertoire holds roughly 120,000 clones, approximately 85% seen once, with 11% in the top ten. Specimen: PBMCs. The origin of the receptors is a male donor in good health and CMV-seropositive.

The rearrangement uses TRBV7-8 and TRBJ2-7; 9 bases line up with TRBD2. The CDR3 has 14 amino acids. J was trimmed by 5 bases and V by 3 bases; bases with no gene match: 5. Germline lookup yields CDR1 SGHVS and CDR2 FQNEAQ. The CDR3 coding sequence is TGTGCCAGCAGCTTGTTGCGGGAGGGTCACGAGCAGTACTTC. Translation: CASSLLREGHEQYF.

V is TRBV27 and J is TRBJ2-2; 14 bases map to TRBD2. CDR1 is MNHEY and CDR2 is SMNVEV in the germline V gene (reference sequence). V dropped 6 bases and J dropped 4; count of bases not matched to a gene: 7. This CDR3 comprises 17 residues. The DNA for the CDR3 is TGTGCCAGCAGATGGACTAGCGGGAGGCCCCCCACCGGGGAGCTGTTTTTT. It specifies CASRWTSGRPPTGELFF.

This clone was found once. V usage is TRBV5-1 and J usage is TRBJ2-1, with D perhaps matching TRBD2 (6 bases). Trimming took 4 bases from V and 1 from J, leaving 12 bases between them. The CDR3 totals 15 residues. From germline, CDR1 is SGHRS and CDR2 YFSETQ. In nucleotides, the CDR3 is TGCGCCAGCAGCCTGGAGAGCGGGTCCTACAATGAGCAGTTCTTC. This sequence encodes CASSLESGSYNEQFF.

This clone was seen a handful of times. This chain joins TRBV29-1 and TRBJ2-2; 7 nucleotides match TRBD1. The germline gives CDR1 SQVTM, CDR2 ANQGSEA. The CDR3 loop spans 14 amino acids. The V gene end was trimmed by 3 bases and the J gene end by 4 bases; junction bases not matched to a gene: 5. This chain's CDR3 is CSVDRDRSTGELFF. For the CDR3, the DNA is TGCAGCGTTGACCGGGACAGAAGCACCGGGGAGCTGTTTTTT.